The sequence of this TCR beta chain was determined in a study of beta chain features in type 1 diabetes. Turning to the study itself: Across all samples, fewer than 120,000,000 sorted cells were examined.

This clone was seen more than once but under ten times. Its target is not known. The investigators reverse transcribed all of the isolated RNA, so they sequenced expressed TCRB transcripts. Data came from immunoSEQ multiplex PCR; TCRdb stores just in-frame clones and leaves some out. Altogether a few hundred thousand clones are present, roughly an eighth being singletons, with the ten largest covering about 0.017%. General study results and limits: Small HLA sub-analyses could not settle whether HLA shapes TCRB rearrangement. A closer apparent resemblance between naive, central memory and Treg TCRB repertoires was seen in patients than in healthy donors. PCR might preferentially amplify shorter templates, equally in patients and controls.

The CDR3 totals 13 residues. Germline-derived CDR1 and CDR2 are SGHTA and FQGNSA. V gave up 5 bases and J gave up 6 bases, with 13 bases separating them. The sequenced sample was naive CD4+ T cells from blood. The origin of this receptor is a man aged 18 to 30 in good health. The J gene is TRBJ1-2, the V gene TRBV7-2, with D hard to call. The DNA for the CDR3 is TGTGCCAGCAGCGTGGACTCGGATCATGGCTACACCTTC. It specifies CASSVDSDHGYTF.